Each of the 6 T cell receptor beta chains below was sequenced from the same sample in a study of cytomegalovirus exposure and HLA in healthy donors. The PCR used 60 Vbeta and 13 Jbeta primers. The protocol was immunoSEQ multiplex PCR, while the TCRdb copy is restricted to in-frame clones and leaves out a portion. The table has over 150,000 clones, 77% seen once. The sample consisted of PBMCs. The receptors shown here come from a woman between 40 and 55 years old in good health and CMV-seropositive.

This clone was seen a few times. The chain carries TRBV7-9 and TRBJ2-3, with 8 bases identical to TRBD1. This CDR3 is built from 15 residues. Germline values: CDR1 SEHNR, CDR2 FQNEAQ (reference sequence). Trimming cost V 5 bases and J 6 bases; bases outside gene matches: 10. The CDR3 protein is CASSPRDRRGDTQYF. The CDR3, as DNA: TGTGCCAGCAGCCCAAGGGACAGGAGAGGGGATACGCAGTATTTT.

V is TRBV28 and J is TRBJ2-5; 9 nucleotides align to TRBD1. With 4 bases clipped from V and 1 base from J, the junction kept 1 base outside the gene matches. This CDR3 has 14 amino acids. The germline V gene has CDR1 MDHEN and CDR2 SYDVKM. The CDR3: CASSWDRAQETQYF. Written as DNA, the CDR3 is TGTGCCAGCAGTTGGGACAGGGCCCAAGAGACCCAGTACTTC.

The table lists this clone with a few counts. The CDR3 spells CASSLLSSGGYNEQFF. In DNA form, the CDR3 reads TGTGCCAGCAGTTTATTGTCTAGCGGGGGCTACAATGAGCAGTTCTTC. The chain combines TRBV27 with TRBJ2-1; 10 bases align to TRBD2. Germline trimming cut 1 base from V and 3 bases from J; bases unmatched to any gene: 3. There are 16 residues in the CDR3. The V gene's germline CDR1 is MNHEY and CDR2 SMNVEV (reference sequence).

The J gene is TRBJ2-5, the V gene TRBV7-2; TRBD2 aligns across 8 bases. V gave up 4 bases and J gave up 1 base; unmatched junction bases: 2. The length of the CDR3 is 14 residues. CDR1 and CDR2 from the germline V gene are SGHTA and FQGNSA. CDR3 protein: CASSSTSGQETQYF. CDR3 bases: TGTGCCAGCAGCTCAACTAGCGGCCAAGAGACCCAGTACTTC.

The chain joins TRBV19 to TRBJ2-2, with TRBD1 matching over 10 bases. V shed 6 bases and J 5 bases; nucleotides not matched to a gene: 3. Germline assignment: CDR1 LNHDA and CDR2 SQIVND (reference sequence). The CDR3 has 14 amino acids. CDR3 residues: CASRRDRGTGELFF. The CDR3, as DNA: TGTGCCAGTAGAAGGGACAGGGGTACCGGGGAGCTGTTTTTT.

The chain carries TRBV11-3 and TRBJ2-1; TRBD2 agrees at 10 bases. In germline, CDR1 is SGHNT, CDR2 YENEEA. With V trimmed by 1 base and J by 6 bases, 6 bases remained unmatched. This CDR3 region has 16 residues. Here the CDR3 DNA reads TGTGCCAGCAGCTTAGGAGCAAGCGGGAGGGGCAATGAGCAGTTCTTC. This translates into CASSLGASGRGNEQFF.